A selection of T cell receptor beta chains follows, all from one sample in a study of shared clonotypes between healthy human individuals. Repertoires were generated with immunoSEQ multiplex PCR, while TCRdb's copy carries only in-frame clones and drops some. The table lists some 2,100,000 clones, around 93% of them singletons, with 1.7% in the top ten. Source material: naive CD8+ T cells from PBMCs. These receptors all come from a young man in good health. Some clones in this sample may be carry-over from other donors' samples. Each CDR3 is given with its conserved first and last residue. D genes are given only for firm matches. Size is omitted from some rows. Given values are once, few, many or a class for expanded clones.

v_gene	abundance	j_gene	d_gene	CDR3nt	CDR3aa
TRBV21-1	NA	TRBJ2-4	NA	TGTGCCAGCAGATATAAGGGACTAGCGGGAGAAAACATTCAGTACTTC	CASRYKGLAGENIQYF
TRBV11-2	NA	TRBJ2-7	TRBD2	TGTGCCAGCAGCTTAGCACTAGCGGGAGACGAGCAGTACTTC	CASSLALAGDEQYF
TRBV19	NA	TRBJ1-3	NA	TGTGCCAGTAGTATATTGGCGGGGGACTCTGGAAACACCATATATTTT	CASSILAGDSGNTIYF
TRBV19	few	TRBJ2-6	TRBD1	TGTGCCAGCCGGGACAGGGGGCTTCCTGGGGCCAACGTCCTGACTTTC	CASRDRGLPGANVLTF
TRBV2	NA	TRBJ2-1	TRBD2	TGTGCCAGCACTGGACTAGCCGATACCTACAATGAGCAGTTCTTC	CASTGLADTYNEQFF
TRBV7-8	NA	TRBJ2-2	NA	TGTGCCAGCAGCTTACTGGGAGACAACACCGGGGAGCTGTTTTTT	CASSLLGDNTGELFF
TRBV9	NA	TRBJ2-1	TRBD2	TGTGCCAGCAGCCCCCGCTCGCGGGAGGGCTACAATGAGCAGTTCTTC	CASSPRSREGYNEQFF
TRBV7-8	NA	TRBJ2-7	NA	TGTGCCAGCAGCCAACTGGACAGCCGGGCGAACGAGCAGTACTTC	CASSQLDSRANEQYF
TRBV7-9	NA	TRBJ2-7	TRBD1	TGTGCCAGCAGGACAGGGTTCGAACCCTACGAGCAGTACTTC	CASRTGFEPYEQYF
TRBV12-5	NA	TRBJ1-3	NA	TGTGCTAGTGGTTCACAGGGTGGAAACACCATATATTTT	CASGSQGGNTIYF
TRBV7-9	NA	TRBJ2-1	NA	TGTGCCAGCAGCTTAGCGCGTGTGCAGGGGAACAATGAGCAGTTCTTC	CASSLARVQGNNEQFF
TRBV2	NA	TRBJ2-3	NA	TGTGCCAGCAGTGAGGACTGGGCCCGCACAGATACGCAGTATTTT	CASSEDWARTDTQYF
TRBV29-1	once	TRBJ1-4	NA	TGCAGCGTTCTGGACAGAACTAATGAAAAACTGTTTTTT	CSVLDRTNEKLFF
TRBV7-8	NA	TRBJ1-5	TRBD1	TGTGCCAGCAGCTCCCGACAGGGGATGGGGCATCAGCCCCAGCATTTT	CASSSRQGMGHQPQHF
TRBV4-1	NA	TRBJ2-2	TRBD2	TGCGCCAGCAGCCAAGGTGCTAGCGGGAGCAGGGAGCTGTTTTTT	CASSQGASGSRELFF
TRBV9	NA	TRBJ1-1	TRBD1	TGTGCCAGCAGCCATCGGACAGGGGCGAACACTGAAGCTTTCTTT	CASSHRTGANTEAFF
TRBV7-9	NA	TRBJ1-3	NA	TGTGCCAGCAGCTTTTTAGGACAGCCCTCTGGAAACACCATATATTTT	CASSFLGQPSGNTIYF
TRBV11-2	NA	TRBJ2-1	TRBD1	TGTGCCAGCAGCTCGCCGGGACAGGGGGTGGATGAGCAGTTCTTC	CASSSPGQGVDEQFF
TRBV2	NA	TRBJ2-7	NA	TGTGCCAGCAGTGAGACAAAGCCGGAGCAGTACTTC	CASSETKPEQYF
TRBV6-1	once	TRBJ2-2	NA	TGTGCCAGCAGTGAACTACAACCGACAGCCGGGGAGCTGTTTTTT	CASSELQPTAGELFF
TRBV7-3	NA	TRBJ2-1	NA	TGTGCCAGCAGCTTAGGGGATAGTGGCGCTGAGCAGTTCTTC	CASSLGDSGAEQFF
TRBV9	NA	TRBJ2-3	NA	TGTGCCAGCAGCGTCCGGACCACAGATACGCAGTATTTT	CASSVRTTDTQYF
TRBV11-2	NA	TRBJ2-1	TRBD1	TGTGCCAGCAGCACGTACAGGGGCTTCAATGAGCAGTTCTTC	CASSTYRGFNEQFF
TRBV30	NA	TRBJ1-2	NA	TGTGCCTGGAGATTCTTTAGCGCGGGCGGTGGCTACACCTTC	CAWRFFSAGGGYTF
TRBV19	once	TRBJ2-7	TRBD1	TGTGCCAGTGGAGAAGGGGGCCTGGGCGAGCAGTACTTC	CASGEGGLGEQYF
TRBV11-2	NA	TRBJ2-1	NA	TGTGCCAGCAGCGCTCGGGATACGGGGTTCTACAATGAGCAGTTCTTC	CASSARDTGFYNEQFF
TRBV6-1	NA	TRBJ2-1	NA	TGTGCCAGCAGTGAAGTCGGCCACTACAATGAGCAGTTCTTC	CASSEVGHYNEQFF